Detailed here is one T cell receptor beta chain. Its cognate antigen is unknown. J gave up 4 bases and V 2 bases, and 4 bases lay outside the gene matches. In germline, CDR1 is KGHSH, CDR2 LQKENI. This CDR3 spans 14 amino acids. The sample originates from a study of cytomegalovirus exposure and HLA in healthy donors. Study-level findings and limits: Published work reported that the classifier diagnosed cytomegalovirus status with high specificity and sensitivity. As confirmed in vitro, a few CMV-associated chains were specific for CMV antigens. TCR clusters originating in the first cohort tended to co-occur in the 100 to 150 validation repertoires, according to a later analysis.

Assay used: immunoSEQ multiplex PCR; TCRdb lists only in-frame clones, some missing. The repertoire holds 200,000 or so clones, with approximately 84% as singletons. The clonotype originates from a man between 18 and 35 years old in good health and CMV-seropositive. The genes are TRBV18 and TRBJ1-2; 7 positions match TRBD1. Sequencing was carried out using PBMCs. Here the CDR3 DNA reads TGTGCCAGCTCACCAGGGACAGAACCCTATGGCTACACCTTC. Its protein product is CASSPGTEPYGYTF.